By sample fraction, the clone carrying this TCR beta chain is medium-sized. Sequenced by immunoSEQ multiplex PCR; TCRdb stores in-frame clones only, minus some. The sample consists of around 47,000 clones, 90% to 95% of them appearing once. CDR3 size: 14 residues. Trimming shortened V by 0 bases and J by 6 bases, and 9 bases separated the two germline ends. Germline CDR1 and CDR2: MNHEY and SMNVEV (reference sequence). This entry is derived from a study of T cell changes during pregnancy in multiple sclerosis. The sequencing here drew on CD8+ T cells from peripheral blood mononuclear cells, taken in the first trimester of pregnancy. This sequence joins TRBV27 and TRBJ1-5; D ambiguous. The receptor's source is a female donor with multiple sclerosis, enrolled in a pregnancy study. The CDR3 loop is CASSLSGRLQPQHF. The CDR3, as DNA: TGTGCCAGCAGTTTATCGGGCAGGCTTCAGCCCCAGCATTTT.